One TCR beta chain is described in this entry. This CDR3 comprises 13 residues. The sample is drawn from a study of control samples from healthy donors and cancer patients. Clones were sequenced by immunoSEQ multiplex PCR, and TCRdb holds only the in-frame ones, with some missing. The sample holds approximately 190,000 clones; approximately 90% are singletons and the top ten take less than 2%. The chain employs TRBV21-1 and TRBJ1-2. TRBV21-1 represents a pseudogene. What was sequenced was blood. This TCR was sampled from a young man in good health. The CDR3 spells CASSKGGGYGYTF. The CDR3 DNA reads as TGTGCCAGCAGCAAAGGGGGGGGCTATGGCTACACCTTC.